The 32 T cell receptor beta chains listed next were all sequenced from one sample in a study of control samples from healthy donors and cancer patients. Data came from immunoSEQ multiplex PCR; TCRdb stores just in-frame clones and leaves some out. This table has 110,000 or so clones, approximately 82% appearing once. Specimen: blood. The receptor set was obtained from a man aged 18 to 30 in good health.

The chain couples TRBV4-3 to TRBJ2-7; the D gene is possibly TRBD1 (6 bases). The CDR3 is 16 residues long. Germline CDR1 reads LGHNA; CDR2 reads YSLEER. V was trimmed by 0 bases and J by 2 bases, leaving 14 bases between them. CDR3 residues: CASSQDKGDTPYEQYF. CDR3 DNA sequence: TGCGCCAGCAGCCAAGATAAAGGGGACACACCCTACGAGCAGTACTTC.

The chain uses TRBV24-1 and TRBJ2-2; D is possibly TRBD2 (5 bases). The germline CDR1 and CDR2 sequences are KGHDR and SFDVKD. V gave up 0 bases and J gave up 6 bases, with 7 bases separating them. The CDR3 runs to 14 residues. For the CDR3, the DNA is TGTGCCACCAGTGATTTGCGGGGATCCGGGGAGCTGTTTTTT. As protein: CATSDLRGSGELFF.

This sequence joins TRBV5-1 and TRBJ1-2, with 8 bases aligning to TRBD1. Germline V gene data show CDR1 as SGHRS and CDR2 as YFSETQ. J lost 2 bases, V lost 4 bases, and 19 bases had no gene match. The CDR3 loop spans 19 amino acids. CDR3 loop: CASSPEADLSSGGNYGYTF. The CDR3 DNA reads TGCGCCAGCAGCCCCGAAGCGGATCTGTCATCAGGGGGCAACTATGGCTACACCTTC.

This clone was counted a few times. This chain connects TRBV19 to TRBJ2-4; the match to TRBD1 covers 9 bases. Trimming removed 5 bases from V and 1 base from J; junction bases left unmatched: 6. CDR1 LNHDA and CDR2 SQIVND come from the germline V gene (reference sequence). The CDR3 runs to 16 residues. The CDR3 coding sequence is TGTGCCAGTAGTTTCACAGGGGGCCAGGCCAAAAACATTCAGTACTTC. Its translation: CASSFTGGQAKNIQYF.

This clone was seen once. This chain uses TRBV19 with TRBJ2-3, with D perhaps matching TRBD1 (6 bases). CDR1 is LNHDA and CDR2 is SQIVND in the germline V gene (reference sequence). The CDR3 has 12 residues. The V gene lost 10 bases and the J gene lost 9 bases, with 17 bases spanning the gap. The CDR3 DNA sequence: TGTGCCACCGACCAAGGGGGAGACACGCAGTATTTT. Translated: CATDQGGDTQYF.

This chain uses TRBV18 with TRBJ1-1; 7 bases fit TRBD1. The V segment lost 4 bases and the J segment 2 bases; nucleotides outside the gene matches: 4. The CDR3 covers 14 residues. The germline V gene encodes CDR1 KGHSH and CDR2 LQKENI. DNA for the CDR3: TGTGCCAGCTCACAACGGACAGGCAACACTGAAGCTTTCTTT. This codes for CASSQRTGNTEAFF.

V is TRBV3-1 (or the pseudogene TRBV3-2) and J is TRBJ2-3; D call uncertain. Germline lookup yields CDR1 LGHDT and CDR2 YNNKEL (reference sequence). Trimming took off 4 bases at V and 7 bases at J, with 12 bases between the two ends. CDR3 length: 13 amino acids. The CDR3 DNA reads TGTGCCAGCAGCCCAGCCCAGGAGAATACGCAGTATTTT. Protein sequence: CASSPAQENTQYF.

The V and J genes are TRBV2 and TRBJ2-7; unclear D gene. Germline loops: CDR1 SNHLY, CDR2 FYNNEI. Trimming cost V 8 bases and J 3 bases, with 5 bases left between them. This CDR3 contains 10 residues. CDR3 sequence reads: CASGNYEQYV. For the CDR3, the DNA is TGTGCCAGCGGCAACTACGAGCAGTACGTC.

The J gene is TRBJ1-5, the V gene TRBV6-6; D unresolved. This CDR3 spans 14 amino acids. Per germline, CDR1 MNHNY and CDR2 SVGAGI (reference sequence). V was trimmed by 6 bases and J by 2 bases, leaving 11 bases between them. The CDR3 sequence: CASRPDTRNQPQHF. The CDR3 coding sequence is TGTGCCAGCAGACCCGACACCCGCAATCAGCCCCAGCATTTT.

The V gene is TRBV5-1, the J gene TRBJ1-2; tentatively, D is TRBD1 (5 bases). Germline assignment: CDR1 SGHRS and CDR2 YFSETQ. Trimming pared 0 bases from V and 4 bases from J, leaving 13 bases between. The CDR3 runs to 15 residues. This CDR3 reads CASSLDAGGTYGYTF. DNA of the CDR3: TGCGCCAGCAGCTTGGATGCGGGGGGTACCTATGGCTACACCTTC.

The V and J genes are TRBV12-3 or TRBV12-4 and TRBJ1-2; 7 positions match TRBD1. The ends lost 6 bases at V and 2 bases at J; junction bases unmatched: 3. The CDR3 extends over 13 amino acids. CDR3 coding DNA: TGTGCCAGCAGGTCAGGGGGGAACTATGGCTACACCTTC. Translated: CASRSGGNYGYTF.

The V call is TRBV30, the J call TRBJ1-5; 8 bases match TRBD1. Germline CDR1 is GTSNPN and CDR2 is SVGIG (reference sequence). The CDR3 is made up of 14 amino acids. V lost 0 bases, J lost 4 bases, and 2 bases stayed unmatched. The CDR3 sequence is CAWSVRDRNQPQHF. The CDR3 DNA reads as TGTGCCTGGAGTGTCCGGGACAGGAATCAGCCCCAGCATTTT.

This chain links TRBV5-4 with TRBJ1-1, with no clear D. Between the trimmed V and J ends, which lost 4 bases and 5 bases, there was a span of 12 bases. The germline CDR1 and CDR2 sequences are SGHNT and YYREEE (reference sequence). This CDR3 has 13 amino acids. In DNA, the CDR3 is TGTGCCAGCAGCCGGGTTCGGGGTACTGAAGCTTTCTTT. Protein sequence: CASSRVRGTEAFF. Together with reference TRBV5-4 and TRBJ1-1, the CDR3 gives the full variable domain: ETGVTQSPTHLIKTRGQQVTLRCSSQSGHNTVSWYQQALGQGPQFIFQYYREEENGRGNFPPRFSGLQFPNYSSELNVNALELDDSALYLCASSRVRGTEAFFGQGTRLTVV.

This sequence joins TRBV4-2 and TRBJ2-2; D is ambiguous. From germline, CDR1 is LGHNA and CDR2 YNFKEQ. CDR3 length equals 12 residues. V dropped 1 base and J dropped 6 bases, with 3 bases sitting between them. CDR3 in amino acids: CASSQAPGELFF. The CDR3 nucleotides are TGTGCCAGCAGCCAAGCCCCCGGGGAGCTGTTTTTT.

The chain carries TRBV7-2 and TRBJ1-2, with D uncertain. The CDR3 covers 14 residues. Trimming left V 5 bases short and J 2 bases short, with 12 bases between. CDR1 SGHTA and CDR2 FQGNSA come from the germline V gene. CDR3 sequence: CASSLPGGNYGYTF. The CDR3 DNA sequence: TGTGCCAGCAGCCTCCCGGGCGGAAACTATGGCTACACCTTC.

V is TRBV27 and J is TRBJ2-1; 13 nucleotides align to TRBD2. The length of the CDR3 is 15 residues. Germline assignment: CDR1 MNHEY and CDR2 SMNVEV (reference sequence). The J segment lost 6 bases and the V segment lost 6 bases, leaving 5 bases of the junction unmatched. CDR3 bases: TGTGCCAGCAGGCCCGGGACTAGCGGGGTCAATGAGCAGTTCTTC. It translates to CASRPGTSGVNEQFF.

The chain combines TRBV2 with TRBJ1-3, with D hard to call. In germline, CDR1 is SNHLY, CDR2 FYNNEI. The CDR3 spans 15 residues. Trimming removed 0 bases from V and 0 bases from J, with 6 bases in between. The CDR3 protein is CASSEAASSGNTIYF. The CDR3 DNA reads TGTGCCAGCAGTGAAGCTGCCAGCTCTGGAAACACCATATATTTT.

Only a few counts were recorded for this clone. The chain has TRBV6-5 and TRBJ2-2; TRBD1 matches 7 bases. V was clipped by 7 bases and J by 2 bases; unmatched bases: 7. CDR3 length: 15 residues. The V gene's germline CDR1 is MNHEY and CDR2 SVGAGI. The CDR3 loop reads CASTPGQLNTGELFF. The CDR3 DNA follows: TGTGCCAGCACCCCGGGACAGCTCAACACCGGGGAGCTGTTTTTT.

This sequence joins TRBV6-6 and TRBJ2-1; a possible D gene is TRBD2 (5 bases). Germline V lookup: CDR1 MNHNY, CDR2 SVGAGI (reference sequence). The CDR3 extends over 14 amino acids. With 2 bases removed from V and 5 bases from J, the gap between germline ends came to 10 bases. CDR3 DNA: TGTGCCAGCAGTTACGTTAGCGCCAACAATGAGCAGTTCTTC. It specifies CASSYVSANNEQFF.

CDR3: CASSRDSFYGYTF. DNA of the CDR3: TGTGCCAGCAGCCGCGACAGTTTCTATGGCTACACCTTC. V usage is TRBV11-2 and J usage is TRBJ1-2, with a weak D call TRBD1 (5 bases). V gave up 5 bases and J gave up 4 bases, with 11 bases separating them. Germline lookup yields CDR1 SGHAT and CDR2 FQNNGV. There are 13 residues in the CDR3.

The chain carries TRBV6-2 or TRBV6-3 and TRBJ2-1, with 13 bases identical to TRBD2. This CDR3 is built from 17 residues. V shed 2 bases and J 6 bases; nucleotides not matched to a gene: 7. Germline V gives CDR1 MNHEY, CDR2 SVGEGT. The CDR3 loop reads CASSYNPGLAGTNEQFF. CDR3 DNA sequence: TGTGCCAGCAGTTACAACCCGGGACTAGCGGGGACCAATGAGCAGTTCTTC.

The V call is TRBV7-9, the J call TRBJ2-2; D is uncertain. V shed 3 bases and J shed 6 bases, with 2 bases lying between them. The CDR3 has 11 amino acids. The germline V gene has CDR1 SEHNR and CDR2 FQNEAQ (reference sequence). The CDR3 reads CASSFAGELFF. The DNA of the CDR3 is TGTGCCAGCAGCTTTGCCGGGGAGCTGTTTTTT. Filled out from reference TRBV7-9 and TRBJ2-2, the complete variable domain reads DTGVSQNPRHKITKRGQNVTFRCDPISEHNRLYWYRQTLGQGPEFLTYFQNEAQLEKSRLLSDRFSAERPKGSFSTLEIQRTEQGDSAMYLCASSFAGELFFGEGSRLTVL.

The CDR3 nucleotides read TGTGCCAGCAGTGCACCCCGGGACAGCCCCTCGGGGTACGAGCAGTACTTC. The encoded protein is CASSAPRDSPSGYEQYF. The chain uses TRBV28 and TRBJ2-7; 7 bases map to TRBD1. The CDR3 length is 17 residues. Per germline, CDR1 MDHEN and CDR2 SYDVKM. The V segment lost 5 bases and the J segment 4 bases; nucleotides outside the gene matches: 17.

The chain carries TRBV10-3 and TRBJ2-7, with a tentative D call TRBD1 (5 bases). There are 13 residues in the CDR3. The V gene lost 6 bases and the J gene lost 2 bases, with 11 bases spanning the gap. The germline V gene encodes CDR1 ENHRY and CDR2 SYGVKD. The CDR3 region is CAIRDTSTYEQYF. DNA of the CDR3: TGTGCCATCAGGGACACCAGCACCTACGAGCAGTACTTC.

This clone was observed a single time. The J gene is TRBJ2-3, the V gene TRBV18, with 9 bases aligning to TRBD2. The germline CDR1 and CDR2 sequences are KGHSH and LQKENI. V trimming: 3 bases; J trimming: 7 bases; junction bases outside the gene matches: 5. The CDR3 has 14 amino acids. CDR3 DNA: TGTGCCAGCTCACCGAGCGGGGGGATGAATACGCAGTATTTT. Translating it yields CASSPSGGMNTQYF.

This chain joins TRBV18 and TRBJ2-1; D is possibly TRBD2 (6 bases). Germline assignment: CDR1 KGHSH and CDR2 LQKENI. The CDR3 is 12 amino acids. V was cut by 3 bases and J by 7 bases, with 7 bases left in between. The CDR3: CASSPEGNEQFF. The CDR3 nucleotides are TGTGCCAGCTCACCGGAGGGGAATGAGCAGTTCTTC.

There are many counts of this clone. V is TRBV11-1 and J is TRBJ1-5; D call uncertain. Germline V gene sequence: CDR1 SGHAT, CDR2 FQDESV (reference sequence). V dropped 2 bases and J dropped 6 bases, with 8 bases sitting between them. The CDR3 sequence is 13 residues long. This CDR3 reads CASSLNEGQPQHF. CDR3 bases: TGTGCCAGCAGCTTAAATGAGGGTCAGCCCCAGCATTTT.

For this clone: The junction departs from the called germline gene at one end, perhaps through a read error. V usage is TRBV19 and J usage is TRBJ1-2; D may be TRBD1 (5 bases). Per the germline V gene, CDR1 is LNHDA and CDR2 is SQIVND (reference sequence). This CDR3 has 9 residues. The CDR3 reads CASPGRGVF. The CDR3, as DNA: TGTGCCAGTCCGGGACGGGGGGTCTTC.

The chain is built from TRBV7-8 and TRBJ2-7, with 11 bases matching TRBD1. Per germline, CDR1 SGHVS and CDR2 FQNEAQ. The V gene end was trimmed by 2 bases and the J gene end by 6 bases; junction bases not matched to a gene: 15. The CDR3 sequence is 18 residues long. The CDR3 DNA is TGTGCCAGCAGCTTATTTATCGGGACAGGGGGACGTGGCGGCGAGCAGTACTTC. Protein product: CASSLFIGTGGRGGEQYF. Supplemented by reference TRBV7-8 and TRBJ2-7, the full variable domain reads GAGVSQSPRYKVAKRGQDVALRCDPISGHVSLFWYQQALGQGPEFLTYFQNEAQLDKSGLPSDRFFAERPEGSVSTLKIQRTQQEDSAVYLCASSLFIGTGGRGGEQYFGPGTRLTVT.

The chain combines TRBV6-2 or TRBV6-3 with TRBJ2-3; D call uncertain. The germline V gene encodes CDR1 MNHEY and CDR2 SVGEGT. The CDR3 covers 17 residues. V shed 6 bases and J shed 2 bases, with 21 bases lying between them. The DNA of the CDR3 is TGTGCCAGCAGCGCTGACCTTACACCAACCTTCACAGATACGCAGTATTTT. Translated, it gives CASSADLTPTFTDTQYF.

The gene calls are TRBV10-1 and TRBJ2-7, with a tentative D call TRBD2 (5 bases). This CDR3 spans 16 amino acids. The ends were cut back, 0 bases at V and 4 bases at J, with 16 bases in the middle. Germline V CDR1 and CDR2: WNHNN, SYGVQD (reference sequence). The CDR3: CASSESRTPRAYEQYF. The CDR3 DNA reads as TGCGCCAGCAGTGAGTCGAGGACCCCGAGGGCTTACGAGCAGTACTTC.

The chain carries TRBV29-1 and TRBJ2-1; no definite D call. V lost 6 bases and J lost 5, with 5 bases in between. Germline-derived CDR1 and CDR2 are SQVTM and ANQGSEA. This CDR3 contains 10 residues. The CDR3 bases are TGCAGCGTGCGCAACAATGAGCAGTTCTTC. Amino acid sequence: CSVRNNEQFF.